This T cell receptor beta chain was sequenced for a study of control samples from healthy donors and cancer patients. This CDR3 spans 12 amino acids. Germline V lookup: CDR1 MDHEN, CDR2 SYDVKM. V shed 1 base and J shed 4 bases, with 4 bases lying between them. Libraries were prepared by immunoSEQ multiplex PCR; TCRdb keeps only in-frame clonotypes and omits some of them. The sample carries 350,000 to 450,000 clones, approximately 92% recorded once. The TCR comes from a man aged 35 to 55 with head and neck cancer. Sequencing used PBMCs. The gene calls are TRBV28 and TRBJ1-1; no clear D gene. DNA of the CDR3: TGTGCCAGCAGTTTATATCCCACTGAAGCTTTCTTT. Its protein product is CASSLYPTEAFF.